This is a list of T cell receptor beta chains from one sample in a study of blood T cell repertoires in COVID-19. Libraries were prepared by immunoSEQ multiplex PCR; TCRdb keeps only in-frame clonotypes and omits some of them. The table records 200,000 to 250,000 clones, about 84% of them present only once. Source material: PBMCs or T cells enriched from blood (not recorded which). These receptors were collected from a man aged 60 to 69 who had recovered from COVID-19. Each CDR3 is given with its conserved first and last residue. A D gene is named only where the DNA matches it firmly. The size field is filled for only some rows; it gives once, few, many or a size class.

d_gene | j_gene | v_gene | abundance | CDR3aa | CDR3nt
. | TRBJ2-1 | TRBV27 | . | CASMPGSSYNEQFF | TGTGCCAGCATGCCGGGGAGCTCCTACAATGAGCAGTTCTTC
. | TRBJ2-3 | TRBV11-3 | . | CASSLGRFGQGATDTQYF | TGTGCCAGCAGCTTAGGGCGGTTTGGGCAGGGCGCCACAGATACGCAGTATTTT
. | TRBJ1-6 | TRBV7-2 | . | CASRPRTDLSSPLHF | TGTGCCAGCAGACCAAGGACAGACCTTTCTTCACCCCTCCACTTT
. | TRBJ1-1 | TRBV18 | . | CASSPILQQGNTEAFF | TGTGCCAGCTCACCAATTCTCCAACAGGGCAACACTGAAGCTTTCTTT
. | TRBJ1-3 | TRBV7-2 | . | CASSDSRGRSSGNTIYF | TGTGCCAGCAGCGATTCCCGAGGGCGAAGCTCTGGAAACACCATATATTTT
. | TRBJ2-2 | TRBV6-5 | . | CASSYGSSITGELFF | TGTGCCAGCAGTTACGGTAGCAGTATTACCGGGGAGCTGTTTTTT
. | TRBJ1-2 | TRBV10-3 | . | CAIGGSNYGYTF | TGTGCCATCGGAGGCTCTAACTATGGCTACACCTTC
TRBD2 | TRBJ2-5 | TRBV7-2 | once | CASSLPLGGGTKETQYF | TGTGCCAGCAGCTTACCCCTCGGCGGGGGGACGAAAGAGACCCAGTACTTC
. | TRBJ2-2 | TRBV24-1 | . | CATSNGGNTGELFF | TGTGCCACCTCGAACGGGGGAAACACCGGGGAGCTGTTTTTT
. | TRBJ2-7 | TRBV2 | . | CASSEMRVEWQYF | TGTGCCAGCAGTGAGATGAGAGTCGAGTGGCAGTACTTC
. | TRBJ1-5 | TRBV2 | . | CASSDQGRNQPQHF | TGTGCCAGCAGCGATCAGGGTCGGAATCAGCCCCAGCATTTT
. | TRBJ2-5 | TRBV7-9 | once | CASSKTGLETQYF | TGTGCCAGCAGCAAAACAGGGCTTGAGACCCAGTACTTC
TRBD2 | TRBJ2-3 | TRBV4-2 | . | CASSQQSSGRTDTQYF | TGTGCCAGCAGCCAACAATCTAGCGGACGCACAGATACGCAGTATTTT
TRBD1 | TRBJ2-5 | TRBV7-2 | . | CASSLDRGLETQYF | TGTGCCAGCAGCTTAGACAGGGGATTAGAGACCCAGTACTTC
. | TRBJ2-2 | TRBV4-3 | . | CASSQDTGPGELFF | TGCGCCAGCAGCCAAGACACAGGGCCCGGGGAGCTGTTTTTT
TRBD1 | TRBJ1-1 | TRBV6-4 | . | CASSENAGTANTEAFF | TGTGCCAGCAGTGAAAACGCCGGGACAGCGAACACTGAAGCTTTCTTT
. | TRBJ1-1 | TRBV5-1 | . | CASSLAQGANTEAFF | TGCGCCAGCAGCTTGGCCCAAGGGGCGAACACTGAAGCTTTCTTT
TRBD2 | TRBJ2-3 | TRBV7-9 | . | CASSPSGAGGDTQYF | TGTGCCAGCAGTCCTAGCGGGGCTGGGGGAGATACGCAGTATTTT
. | TRBJ1-1 | TRBV25-1 | . | CASSGTFRGATEAFF | TGTGCCAGCAGTGGCACCTTCCGGGGGGCCACTGAAGCTTTCTTT
. | TRBJ2-7 | TRBV6-5 | few | CASSPPGRREDEQYF | TGTGCCAGCAGTCCCCCCGGGCGGAGGGAGGACGAGCAGTACTTC
. | TRBJ1-5 | TRBV7-8 | . | CASSVTVGQPQHF | TGTGCCAGCAGCGTTACAGTGGGCCAGCCCCAGCATTTT
TRBD1 | TRBJ1-2 | TRBV5-1 | . | CASSTGDYGYTF | TGCGCCAGCAGCACAGGGGACTATGGCTACACCTTC
. | TRBJ2-3 | TRBV29-1 | . | CSVEKTGTDTQYF | TGCAGCGTTGAAAAAACAGGGACAGATACGCAGTATTTT
TRBD2 | TRBJ2-5 | TRBV4-3 | few | CASSQDRAGGPQETQYF | TGCGCCAGCAGCCAAGATAGGGCGGGGGGGCCCCAAGAGACCCAGTACTTC
TRBD2 | TRBJ2-3 | TRBV2 | . | CASSVVVSGGASTDTQYF | TGTGCCAGCAGTGTGGTAGTAAGCGGGGGGGCTAGCACAGATACGCAGTATTTT
. | TRBJ1-3 | TRBV5-6 | . | CASTHRRPNSGNTIYF | TGTGCCAGCACCCATAGGAGGCCGAACTCTGGAAACACCATATATTTT
. | TRBJ1-2 | TRBV18 | . | CASSKGDIGYGYTF | TGTGCCAGCTCAAAGGGGGATATTGGCTATGGCTACACCTTC
. | TRBJ1-3 | TRBV7-8 | . | CASSLRWSPPGNTIYF | TGTGCCAGCAGCCTTCGGTGGTCCCCTCCAGGAAACACCATATATTTT
TRBD1 | TRBJ2-1 | TRBV27 | . | CASSRDRTYNEQFF | TGTGCCAGCAGTCGGGACAGAACCTACAATGAGCAGTTCTTC
TRBD1 | TRBJ2-5 | TRBV7-2 | . | CASSSRRQTGGVETQYF | TGTGCCAGCAGCTCCCGGCGCCAGACAGGGGGCGTAGAGACCCAGTACTTC
. | TRBJ1-2 | TRBV2 | . | CASCPRPGGPYGYTF | TGTGCCAGCTGTCCAAGACCGGGAGGACCTTATGGCTACACCTTC
. | TRBJ1-1 | TRBV6-2/TRBV6-3 | once | CASSRSTVNTEAFF | TGTGCCAGCAGTCGGTCGACAGTGAACACTGAAGCTTTCTTT
. | TRBJ2-7 | TRBV11-3 | . | CASSRLRSSYEQYF | TGTGCCAGCAGCCGATTAAGGAGCTCCTACGAGCAGTACTTC
TRBD1 | TRBJ2-1 | TRBV18 | . | CASSPIGTGQHEQFF | TGTGCCAGCTCACCGATTGGGACAGGGCAACATGAGCAGTTCTTC
. | TRBJ1-2 | TRBV12-3/TRBV12-4 | . | CASSNTYGYTF | TGTGCCAGCAGTAACACCTATGGCTACACCTTC
. | TRBJ2-4 | TRBV19 | . | CASSIVNRVSKNIQYF | TGTGCCAGTAGTATAGTGAACAGGGTTTCCAAAAACATTCAGTACTTC
. | TRBJ1-2 | TRBV2 | . | CASSDWGSSGGYTF | TGTGCCAGCAGTGACTGGGGCAGTTCCGGAGGCTACACCTTC
TRBD1 | TRBJ1-5 | TRBV24-1 | . | CATSDGTGGGNQPQHF | TGTGCCACCAGTGACGGGACAGGGGGCGGAAATCAGCCCCAGCATTTT
TRBD1 | TRBJ2-2 | TRBV29-1 | . | CSARTGTGELFF | TGCAGCGCCCGGACAGGGACCGGGGAGCTGTTTTTT
. | TRBJ1-2 | TRBV2 | . | CASSSGTRADGYTF | TGTGCCAGCAGTTCGGGGACTCGGGCCGATGGCTACACCTTC
TRBD1 | TRBJ2-5 | TRBV5-1 | once | CASSFGQGPQETQYF | TGCGCCAGCAGCTTCGGACAGGGCCCCCAAGAGACCCAGTACTTC
. | TRBJ1-5 | TRBV21-1 | . | CASSNPRAGGSNQPQHF | TGTGCCAGCAGCAACCCCCGGGCAGGGGGTAGCAATCAGCCCCAGCATTTT
. | TRBJ2-5 | TRBV27 | . | CASSLSRQVQETQYF | TGTGCCAGCAGTTTATCGAGACAGGTCCAAGAGACCCAGTACTTC
TRBD2 | TRBJ2-5 | TRBV30 | . | CAWRVPGLAGQETQYF | TGTGCCTGGAGGGTTCCGGGACTAGCGGGCCAAGAGACCCAGTACTTC
TRBD1 | TRBJ2-7 | TRBV7-2 | . | CASSLTGDEQYF | TGTGCCAGCAGCTTAACAGGGGACGAGCAGTACTTC
TRBD2 | TRBJ2-2 | TRBV7-6 | . | CASSLASLAETGELFF | TGTGCCAGCAGCTTAGCGAGCCTAGCGGAGACCGGGGAGCTGTTTTTT
. | TRBJ1-3 | TRBV5-6 | . | CASSFFSGVAGNTIYF | TGTGCCAGCAGCTTTTTCTCAGGGGTGGCTGGAAACACCATATATTTT
. | TRBJ2-7 | TRBV13 | . | CASSPRSVYEQYF | TGTGCCAGCAGCCCTAGGAGCGTCTACGAGCAGTACTTC
. | TRBJ1-4 | TRBV5-1 | once | CASSPEGAANEKLFF | TGCGCCAGCAGCCCGGAGGGCGCGGCTAATGAAAAACTGTTTTTT
TRBD1 | TRBJ1-1 | TRBV5-1 | . | CASSEQGPEAFF | TGCGCCAGCAGCGAACAGGGGCCTGAAGCTTTCTTT
. | TRBJ1-1 | TRBV4-3 | . | CASSQDDRTNTEAFF | TGCGCCAGCAGCCAAGATGACAGGACGAACACTGAAGCTTTCTTT
TRBD1 | TRBJ2-5 | TRBV6-2/TRBV6-3 | . | CASSWTGVETQYF | TGTGCCAGCAGTTGGACAGGGGTCGAGACCCAGTACTTC
TRBD2 | TRBJ2-7 | TRBV7-2 | once | CASSLVGGNAYEQYF | TGTGCCAGCAGCTTAGTGGGAGGGAACGCCTACGAGCAGTACTTC
TRBD1 | TRBJ2-2 | TRBV29-1 | . | CSVEGTGGAANTGELFF | TGCAGCGTTGAAGGGACAGGGGGCGCCGCGAACACCGGGGAGCTGTTTTTT
TRBD1 | TRBJ2-1 | TRBV29-1 | . | CSGGQGFAEQFF | TGCAGCGGAGGACAGGGGTTCGCTGAGCAGTTCTTC